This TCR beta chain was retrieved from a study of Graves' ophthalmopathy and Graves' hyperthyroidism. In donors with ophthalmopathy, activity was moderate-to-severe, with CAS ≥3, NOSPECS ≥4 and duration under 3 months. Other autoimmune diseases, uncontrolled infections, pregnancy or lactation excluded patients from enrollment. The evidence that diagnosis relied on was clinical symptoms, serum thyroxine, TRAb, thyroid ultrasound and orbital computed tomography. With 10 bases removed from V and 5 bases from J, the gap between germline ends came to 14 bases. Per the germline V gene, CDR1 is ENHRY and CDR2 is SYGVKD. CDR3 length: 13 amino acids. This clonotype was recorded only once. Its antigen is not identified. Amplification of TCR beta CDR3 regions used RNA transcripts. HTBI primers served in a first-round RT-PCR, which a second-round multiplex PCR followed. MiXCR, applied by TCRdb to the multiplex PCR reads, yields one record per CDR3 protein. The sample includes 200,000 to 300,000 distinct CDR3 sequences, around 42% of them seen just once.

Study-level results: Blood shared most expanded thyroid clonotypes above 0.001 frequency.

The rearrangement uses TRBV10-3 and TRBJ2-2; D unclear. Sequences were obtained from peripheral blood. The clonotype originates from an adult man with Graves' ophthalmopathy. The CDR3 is CASQQLGTGELFF. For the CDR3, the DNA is TGTGCCAGCCAGCAGTTAGGGACCGGGGAGCTGTTTTTT.